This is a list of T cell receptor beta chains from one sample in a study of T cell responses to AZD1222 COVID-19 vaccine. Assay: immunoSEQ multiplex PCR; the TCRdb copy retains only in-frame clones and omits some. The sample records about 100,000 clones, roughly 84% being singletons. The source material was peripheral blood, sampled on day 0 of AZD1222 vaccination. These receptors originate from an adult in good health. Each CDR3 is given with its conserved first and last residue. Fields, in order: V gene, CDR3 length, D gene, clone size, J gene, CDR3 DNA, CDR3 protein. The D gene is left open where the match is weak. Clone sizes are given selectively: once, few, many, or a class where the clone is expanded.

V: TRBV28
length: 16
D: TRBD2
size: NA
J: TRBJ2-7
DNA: TGTGCCAGCAGTTTATACCCGGGACTAGCGGTTTACGAGCAGTACTTC
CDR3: CASSLYPGLAVYEQYF

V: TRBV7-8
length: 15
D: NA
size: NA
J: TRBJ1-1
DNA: TGTGCCAGCAGCTTAGTAATGGGGATGAACACTGAAGCTTTCTTT
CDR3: CASSLVMGMNTEAFF

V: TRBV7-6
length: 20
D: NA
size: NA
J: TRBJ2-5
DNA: TGTGCCAGCAGCTTAGCGCTCTATTTCCATAGTTCGACTGACCAAGAGACCCAGTACTTC
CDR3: CASSLALYFHSSTDQETQYF

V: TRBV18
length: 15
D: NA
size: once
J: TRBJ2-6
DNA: TGTGCCAGCTCCCGCAGGGTATCAGGGGCCAACGTCCTGACTTTC
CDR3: CASSRRVSGANVLTF

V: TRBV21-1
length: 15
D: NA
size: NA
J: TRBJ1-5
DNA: TGTGCCAGCAGTGGGTGGAGATTTAGCAATCAGCCCCAGCATTTT
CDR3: CASSGWRFSNQPQHF

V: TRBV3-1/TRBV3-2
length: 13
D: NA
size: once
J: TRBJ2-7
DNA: TGTGCCAGCAGCCATGCGAGGGGTTACGAGCAGTACTTC
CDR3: CASSHARGYEQYF

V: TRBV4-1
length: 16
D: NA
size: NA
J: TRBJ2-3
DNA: TGCGCCAGCAGCCAAGCAAGTCTGGGATCCACAGATACGCAGTATTTT
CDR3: CASSQASLGSTDTQYF

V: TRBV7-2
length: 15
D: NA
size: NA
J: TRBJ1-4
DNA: TGTGCCAGCAGCTTAGTTGGACTGTATAATGAAAAACTGTTTTTT
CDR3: CASSLVGLYNEKLFF

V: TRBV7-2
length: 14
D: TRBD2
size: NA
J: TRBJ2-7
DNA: TGTGCCAGCAGCGGAGGGACTAGCGGCTACGAGCAGTACTTC
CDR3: CASSGGTSGYEQYF

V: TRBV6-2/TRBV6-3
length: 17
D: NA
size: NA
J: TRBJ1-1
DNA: TGTGCCAGCAGCGTAGGATTTTACAGGGAGATGAACACTGAAGCTTTCTTT
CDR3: CASSVGFYREMNTEAFF

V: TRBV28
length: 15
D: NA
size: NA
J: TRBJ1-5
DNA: TGTGCCAGCAGTACCCCCGGCAGTATGAATCAGCCCCAGCATTTT
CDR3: CASSTPGSMNQPQHF

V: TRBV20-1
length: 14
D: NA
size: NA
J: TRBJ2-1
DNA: TGCAGTGCTAGTACGGGGAACTCCTACAATGAGCAGTTCTTC
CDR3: CSASTGNSYNEQFF

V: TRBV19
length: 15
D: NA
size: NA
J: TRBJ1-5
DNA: TGTGCCAGTAGTATAACACCCGGGCGAGATCAGCCCCAGCATTTT
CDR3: CASSITPGRDQPQHF

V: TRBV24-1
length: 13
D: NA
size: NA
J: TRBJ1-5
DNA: TGTGCCACCAGCGGGGTTAGCAATCAGCCCCAGCATTTT
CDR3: CATSGVSNQPQHF

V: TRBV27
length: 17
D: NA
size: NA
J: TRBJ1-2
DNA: TGTGCCAGCAGTACGCTCATCGGCAGGGGAGAGATCTATGGCTACACCTTC
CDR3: CASSTLIGRGEIYGYTF

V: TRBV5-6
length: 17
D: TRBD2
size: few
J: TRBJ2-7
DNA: TGTGCCAGCAGCCCCTTGGGGGCTAGCGGGACCACCTACGAGCAGTACTTC
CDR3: CASSPLGASGTTYEQYF

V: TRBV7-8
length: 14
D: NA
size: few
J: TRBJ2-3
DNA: TGTGCCAGCAGCTTAGTTTCAGGGACAGATACGCAGTATTTT
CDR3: CASSLVSGTDTQYF

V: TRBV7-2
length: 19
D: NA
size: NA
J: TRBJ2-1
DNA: TGTGCCAGCAGCCCTCCGTATGCCGGCGGATTCAGCTCCTACAATGAGCAGTTCTTC
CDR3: CASSPPYAGGFSSYNEQFF

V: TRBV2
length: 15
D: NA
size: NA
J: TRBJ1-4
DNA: TGTGCCAGCAGTGAATCGGCAGGCAATAATGAAAAACTGTTTTTT
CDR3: CASSESAGNNEKLFF

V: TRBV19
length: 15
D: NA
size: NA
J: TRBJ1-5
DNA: TGTGCCAGTAGTATTGTTCCGACCGTCAATCAGCCCCAGCATTTT
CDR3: CASSIVPTVNQPQHF

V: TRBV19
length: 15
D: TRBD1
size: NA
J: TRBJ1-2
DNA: TGTGCCAGTAGAAGACAGGGGCCGGCTAACTATGGCTACACCTTC
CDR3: CASRRQGPANYGYTF

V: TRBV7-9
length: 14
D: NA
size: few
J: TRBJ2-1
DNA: TGTGCCAGCAGCCCTGAACGGGGAGGCAGCGAGCAGTTCTTC
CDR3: CASSPERGGSEQFF

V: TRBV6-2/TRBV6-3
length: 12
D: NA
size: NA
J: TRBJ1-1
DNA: TGTGCCAGCAGTTACTACGACACTGAAGCTTTCTTT
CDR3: CASSYYDTEAFF

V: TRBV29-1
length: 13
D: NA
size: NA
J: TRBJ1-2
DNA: TGCAGCGTTGAGGCCAGACCTAACTATGGCTACACCTTC
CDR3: CSVEARPNYGYTF

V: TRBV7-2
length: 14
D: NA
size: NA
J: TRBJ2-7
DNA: TGTGCCAGCAGCTTCCCTAGCGCGGCCTACGAGCAGTACTTC
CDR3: CASSFPSAAYEQYF

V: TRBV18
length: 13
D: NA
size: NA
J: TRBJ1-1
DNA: TGTGCCAGCTCACCTACAGGGAACACTGAAGCTTTCTTT
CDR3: CASSPTGNTEAFF

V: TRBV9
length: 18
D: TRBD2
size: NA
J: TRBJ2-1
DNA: TGTGCCAGCAGCGTAGGGTCACGCCTAGCGGGATCGGGTAATGAGCAGTTCTTC
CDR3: CASSVGSRLAGSGNEQFF

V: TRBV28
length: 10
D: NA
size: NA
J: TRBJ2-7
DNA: TGTGCCAGCCCTCCCGTGGAGCAGTACTTC
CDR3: CASPPVEQYF

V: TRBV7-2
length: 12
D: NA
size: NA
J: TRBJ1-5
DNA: TGTGCCAGCAGCTCCTTAGGAGGGCCCCAGCATTTT
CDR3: CASSSLGGPQHF

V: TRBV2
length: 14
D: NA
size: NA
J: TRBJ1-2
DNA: TGTGCCAGCAGTGTGGTAGGGACTAACTATGGCTACACCTTC
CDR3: CASSVVGTNYGYTF

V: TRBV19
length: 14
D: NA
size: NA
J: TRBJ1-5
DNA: TGTGCCAGTAGTCAAGCGTATAGCAATCAGCCCCAGCATTTT
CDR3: CASSQAYSNQPQHF

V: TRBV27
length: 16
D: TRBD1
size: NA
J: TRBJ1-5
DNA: TGTGCCAGCAGTCCAGCCGGGACAGGGGGCTGGCAGCCCCAGCATTTT
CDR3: CASSPAGTGGWQPQHF

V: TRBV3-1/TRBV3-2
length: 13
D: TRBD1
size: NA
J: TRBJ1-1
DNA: TGTGCCAGCAGCCAAGATTGGGACAGGGAAGCTTTCTTT
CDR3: CASSQDWDREAFF

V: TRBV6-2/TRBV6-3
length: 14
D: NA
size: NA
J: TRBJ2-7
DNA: TGTGCCAGCAGTTACGGTACGCTTTCCTACGAGCAGTACTTC
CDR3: CASSYGTLSYEQYF

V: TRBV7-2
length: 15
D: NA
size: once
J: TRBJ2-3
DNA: TGTGCCAGCAGCTTTGGTCCCACTAGCACAGATACGCAGTATTTT
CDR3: CASSFGPTSTDTQYF

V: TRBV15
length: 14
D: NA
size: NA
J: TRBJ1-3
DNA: TGTGCCACCAGCAGAGGAGGGTTGGGAAACACCATATATTTT
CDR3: CATSRGGLGNTIYF

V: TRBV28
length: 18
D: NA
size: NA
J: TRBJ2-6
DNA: TGTGCCAGCAGTCCACCCCCAGGCAGCCACTCTGGGGCCAACGTCCTGACTTTC
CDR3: CASSPPPGSHSGANVLTF

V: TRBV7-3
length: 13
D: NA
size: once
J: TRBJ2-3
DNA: TGTGCCAGCAGCTTACCAGGGGCAGATACGCAGTATTTT
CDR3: CASSLPGADTQYF

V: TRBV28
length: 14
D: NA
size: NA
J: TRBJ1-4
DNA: TGTGCCAGCAGGATTGACGGGGTTCGAGAAAAACTGTTTTTT
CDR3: CASRIDGVREKLFF

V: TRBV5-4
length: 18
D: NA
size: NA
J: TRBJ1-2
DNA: TGTGCCAGCAGCTCTGTCCTTTCCGGGCCCGGGGAGGGAGATGGCTACACCTTC
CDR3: CASSSVLSGPGEGDGYTF

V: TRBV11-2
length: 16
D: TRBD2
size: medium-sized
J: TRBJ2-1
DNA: TGTGCCAGCAGCTCCTTCAGCGGGAACTCCTACAATGAGCAGTTCTTC
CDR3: CASSSFSGNSYNEQFF

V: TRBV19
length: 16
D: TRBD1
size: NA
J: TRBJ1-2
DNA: TGTGCCAGTAGCCTTACACCGGGACAGGGAAACTATGGCTACACCTTC
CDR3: CASSLTPGQGNYGYTF

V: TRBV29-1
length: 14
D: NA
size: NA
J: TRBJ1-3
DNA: TGCAGCGTTCAGGGCTCGGTCTCTGGAAACACCATATATTTT
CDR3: CSVQGSVSGNTIYF

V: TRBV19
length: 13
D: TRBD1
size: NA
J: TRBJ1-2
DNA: TGTGCCAGTAGCGTGACAGGGGGCGTCGGCTACACCTTC
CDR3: CASSVTGGVGYTF

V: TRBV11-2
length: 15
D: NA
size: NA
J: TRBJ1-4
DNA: TGTGCCAGCAGGTCCCCCGGGAGCTTTAATGAAAAACTGTTTTTT
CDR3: CASRSPGSFNEKLFF

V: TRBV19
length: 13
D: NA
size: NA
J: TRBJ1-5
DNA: TGTGCCAGTAGTTTCGACTTAAATCAGCCCCAGCATTTT
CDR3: CASSFDLNQPQHF

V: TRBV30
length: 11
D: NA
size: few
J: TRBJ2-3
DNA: TGTGCCTGGACCAATTTGGGTACGCAGTATTTT
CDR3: CAWTNLGTQYF

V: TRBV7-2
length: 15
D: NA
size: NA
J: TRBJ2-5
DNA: TGTGCCAGCATCGATAGGGCCCGCGGACAAGAGACCCAGTACTTC
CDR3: CASIDRARGQETQYF

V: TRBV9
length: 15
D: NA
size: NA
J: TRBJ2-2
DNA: TGTGCCAGCAGCGTAGCTTACGGTGGCACCGGGGAGCTGTTTTTT
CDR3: CASSVAYGGTGELFF

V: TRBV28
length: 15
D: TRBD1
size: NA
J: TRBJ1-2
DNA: TGTGCCAGCAGTTCCACAGGGGGCGCGAGCTATGGCTACACCTTC
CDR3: CASSSTGGASYGYTF

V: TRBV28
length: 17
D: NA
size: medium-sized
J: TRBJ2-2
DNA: TGTGCCAGCAGTCCCCCGCGTCCTCTTCCCAACACCGGGGAGCTGTTTTTT
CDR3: CASSPPRPLPNTGELFF